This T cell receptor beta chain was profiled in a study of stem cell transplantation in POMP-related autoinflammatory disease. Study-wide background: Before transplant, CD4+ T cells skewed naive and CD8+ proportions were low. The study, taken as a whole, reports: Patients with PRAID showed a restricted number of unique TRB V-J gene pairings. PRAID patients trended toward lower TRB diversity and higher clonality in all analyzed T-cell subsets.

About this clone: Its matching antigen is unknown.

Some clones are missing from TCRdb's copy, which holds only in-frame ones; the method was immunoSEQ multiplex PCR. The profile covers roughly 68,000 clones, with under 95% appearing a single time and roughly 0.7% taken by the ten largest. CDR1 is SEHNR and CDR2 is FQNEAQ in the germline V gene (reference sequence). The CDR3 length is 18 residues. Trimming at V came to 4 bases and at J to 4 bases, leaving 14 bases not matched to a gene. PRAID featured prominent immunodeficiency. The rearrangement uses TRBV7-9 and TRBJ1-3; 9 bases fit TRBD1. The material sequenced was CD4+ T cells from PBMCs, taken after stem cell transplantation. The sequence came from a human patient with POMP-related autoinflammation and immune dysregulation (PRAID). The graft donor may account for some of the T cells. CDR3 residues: CASSWDGTGYFSGNTIYF. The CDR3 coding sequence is TGTGCCAGCAGCTGGGACGGGACAGGGTACTTTTCCGGAAACACCATATATTTT.